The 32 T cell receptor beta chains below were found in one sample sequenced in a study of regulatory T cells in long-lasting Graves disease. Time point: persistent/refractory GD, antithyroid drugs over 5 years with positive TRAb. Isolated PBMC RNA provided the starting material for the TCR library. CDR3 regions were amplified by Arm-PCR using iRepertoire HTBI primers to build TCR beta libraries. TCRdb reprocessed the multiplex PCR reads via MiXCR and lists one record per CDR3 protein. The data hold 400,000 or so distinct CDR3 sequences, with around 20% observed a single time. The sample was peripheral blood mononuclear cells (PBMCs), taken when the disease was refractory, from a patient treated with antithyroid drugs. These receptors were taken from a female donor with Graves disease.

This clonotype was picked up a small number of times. This chain's CDR3 is CASNEGRKSTDTQYF. CDR3 DNA: TGTGCCAGCAATGAGGGACGGAAAAGCACAGATACGCAGTATTTT. The chain links TRBV27 to TRBJ2-3; D is tentatively TRBD1 or TRBD2 (5 bases each). V lost 7 bases to trimming and J lost 0 bases, with 14 bases between them. This CDR3 is 15 amino acids long. Germline CDR1 MNHEY, CDR2 SMNVEV (reference sequence).

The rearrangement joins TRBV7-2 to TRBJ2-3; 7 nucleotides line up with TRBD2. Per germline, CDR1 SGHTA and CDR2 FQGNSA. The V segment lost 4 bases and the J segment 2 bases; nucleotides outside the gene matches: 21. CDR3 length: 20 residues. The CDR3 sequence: CASSSRFFLLAEGFTDTQYF. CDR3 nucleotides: TGTGCCAGCAGCTCTCGCTTTTTTCTTCTAGCGGAGGGGTTCACAGATACGCAGTATTTT.

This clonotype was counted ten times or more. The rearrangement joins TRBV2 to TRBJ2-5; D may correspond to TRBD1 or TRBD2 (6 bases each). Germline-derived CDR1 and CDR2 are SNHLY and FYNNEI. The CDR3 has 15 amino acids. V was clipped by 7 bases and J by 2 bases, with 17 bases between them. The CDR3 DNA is TGTGCCAGCAAGACAGGAAGGGGGAGGCAAGAGACCCAGTACTTC. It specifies CASKTGRGRQETQYF.

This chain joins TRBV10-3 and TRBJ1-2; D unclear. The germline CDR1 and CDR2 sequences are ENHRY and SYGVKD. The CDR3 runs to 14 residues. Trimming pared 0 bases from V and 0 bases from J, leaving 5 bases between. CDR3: CAISESETNYGYTF. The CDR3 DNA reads TGTGCCATCAGTGAGTCCGAGACTAACTATGGCTACACCTTC.

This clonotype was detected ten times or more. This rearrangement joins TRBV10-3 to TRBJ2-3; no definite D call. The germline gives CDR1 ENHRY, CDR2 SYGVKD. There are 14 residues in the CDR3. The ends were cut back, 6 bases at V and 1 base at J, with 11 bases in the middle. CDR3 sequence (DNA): TGTGCCATCAGGCCCGCTGGGGGCACAGATACGCAGTATTTT. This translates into CAIRPAGGTDTQYF.

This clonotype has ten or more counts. CDR3 loop: CACQTGASGYTF. The CDR3 DNA follows: TGTGCCTGCCAGACAGGGGCGAGTGGCTACACCTTC. The chain couples TRBV30 to TRBJ1-2; 8 nucleotides align to TRBD1. The length of the CDR3 is 12 residues. The V segment lost 6 bases and the J segment 7 bases; nucleotides outside the gene matches: 7. Germline values: CDR1 GTSNPN, CDR2 SVGIG (reference sequence).

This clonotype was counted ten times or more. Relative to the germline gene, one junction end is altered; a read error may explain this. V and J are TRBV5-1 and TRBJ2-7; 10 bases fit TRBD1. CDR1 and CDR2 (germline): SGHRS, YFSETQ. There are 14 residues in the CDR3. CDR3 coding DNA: TGTGCCAGCAGTTTGGGGACAGGGGTCTACGAGCAGTACTTC. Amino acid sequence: CASSLGTGVYEQYF.

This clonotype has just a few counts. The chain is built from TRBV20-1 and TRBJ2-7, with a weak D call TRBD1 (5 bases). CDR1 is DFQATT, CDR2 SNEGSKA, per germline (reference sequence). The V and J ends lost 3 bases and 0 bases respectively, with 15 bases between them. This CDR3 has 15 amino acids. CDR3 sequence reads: CSARGQQLSSYEQYF. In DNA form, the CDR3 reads TGCAGTGCTAGGGGGCAGCAACTAAGCTCCTACGAGCAGTACTTC.

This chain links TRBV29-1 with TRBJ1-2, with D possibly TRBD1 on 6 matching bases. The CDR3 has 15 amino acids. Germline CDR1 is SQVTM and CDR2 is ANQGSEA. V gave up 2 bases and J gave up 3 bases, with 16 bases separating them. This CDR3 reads CSVETLGKGDYGYTF. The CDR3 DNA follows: TGCAGCGTTGAAACCCTGGGGAAGGGGGACTATGGCTACACCTTC.

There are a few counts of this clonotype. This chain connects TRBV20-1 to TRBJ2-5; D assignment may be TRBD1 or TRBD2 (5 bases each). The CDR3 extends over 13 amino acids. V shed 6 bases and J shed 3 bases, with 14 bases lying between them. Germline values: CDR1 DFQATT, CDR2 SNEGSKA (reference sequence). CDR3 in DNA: TGCAGTGCAGGGGAGTTTGAAGAAGAGACCCAGTACTTC. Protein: CSAGEFEEETQYF.

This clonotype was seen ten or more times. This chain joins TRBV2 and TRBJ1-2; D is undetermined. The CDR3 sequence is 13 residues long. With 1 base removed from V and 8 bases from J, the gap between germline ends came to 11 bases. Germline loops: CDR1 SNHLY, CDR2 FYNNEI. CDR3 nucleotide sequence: TGTGCCAGCAGTGAAGTTGCCGGTTACGGCTACACCTTC. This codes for CASSEVAGYGYTF.

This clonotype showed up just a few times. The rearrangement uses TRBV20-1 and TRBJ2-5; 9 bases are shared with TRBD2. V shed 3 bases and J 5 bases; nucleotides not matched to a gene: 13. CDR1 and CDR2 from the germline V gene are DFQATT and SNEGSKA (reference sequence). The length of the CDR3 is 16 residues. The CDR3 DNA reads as TGCAGTGCTAGGACTAGCGGTGGGAATGGTGGGGAGACCCAGTACTTC. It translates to CSARTSGGNGGETQYF.

DNA for the CDR3: TGCGCCAGCAGTTTGAGGAGGGGACACACTGAAGCTTTCTTT. It specifies CASSLRRGHTEAFF. The V call is TRBV5-1, the J call TRBJ1-1, with D tentatively TRBD1 (5 bases). CDR1 and CDR2 from the germline V gene are SGHRS and YFSETQ. This CDR3 region has 14 residues. V was clipped by 5 bases and J by 3 bases, with 14 bases between them.

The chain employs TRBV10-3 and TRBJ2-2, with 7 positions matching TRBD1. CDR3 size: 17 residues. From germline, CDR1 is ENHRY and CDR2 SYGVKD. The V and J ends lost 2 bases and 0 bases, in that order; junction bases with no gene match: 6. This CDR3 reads CAISEQGVQANTGELFF. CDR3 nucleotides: TGTGCCATCAGTGAGCAGGGGGTTCAGGCGAACACCGGGGAGCTGTTTTTT.

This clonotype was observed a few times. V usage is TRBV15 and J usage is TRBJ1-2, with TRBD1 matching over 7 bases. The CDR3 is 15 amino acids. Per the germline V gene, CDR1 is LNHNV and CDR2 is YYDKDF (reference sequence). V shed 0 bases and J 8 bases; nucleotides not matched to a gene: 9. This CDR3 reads CATSREASGGGGYTF. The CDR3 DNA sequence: TGTGCCACCAGCAGAGAGGCGTCAGGGGGAGGGGGCTACACCTTC.

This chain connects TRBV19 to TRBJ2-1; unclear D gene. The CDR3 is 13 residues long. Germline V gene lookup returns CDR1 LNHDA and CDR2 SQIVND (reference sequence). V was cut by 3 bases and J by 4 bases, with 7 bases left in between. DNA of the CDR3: TGTGCCAGTAGTATGATGGGGTACAATGAGCAGTTCTTC. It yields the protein CASSMMGYNEQFF. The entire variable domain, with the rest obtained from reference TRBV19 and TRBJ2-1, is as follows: DGGITQSPKYLFRKEGQNVTLSCEQNLNHDAMYWYRQDPGQGLRLIYYSQIVNDFQKGDIAEGYSVSREKKESFPLTVTSAQKNPTAFYLCASSMMGYNEQFFGPGTRLTVL.

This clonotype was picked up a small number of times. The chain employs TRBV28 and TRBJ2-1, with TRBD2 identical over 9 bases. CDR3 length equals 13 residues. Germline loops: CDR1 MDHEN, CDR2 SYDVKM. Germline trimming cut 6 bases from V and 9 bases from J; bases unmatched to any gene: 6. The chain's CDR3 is CASSTSGFAEQFF. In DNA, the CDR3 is TGTGCCAGCAGCACTAGCGGGTTCGCTGAGCAGTTCTTC.

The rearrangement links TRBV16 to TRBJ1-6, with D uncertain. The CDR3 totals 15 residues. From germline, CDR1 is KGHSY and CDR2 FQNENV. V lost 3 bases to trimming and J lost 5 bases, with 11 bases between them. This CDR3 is CASSQTGGDNSPLHF. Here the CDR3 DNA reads TGTGCCAGCAGCCAGACGGGAGGAGATAATTCACCCCTCCACTTT.

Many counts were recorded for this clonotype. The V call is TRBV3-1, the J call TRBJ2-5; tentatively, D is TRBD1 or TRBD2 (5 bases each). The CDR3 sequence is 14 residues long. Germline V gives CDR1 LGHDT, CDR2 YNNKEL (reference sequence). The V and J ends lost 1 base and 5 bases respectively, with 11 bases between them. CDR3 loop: CASSQGVREETQYF. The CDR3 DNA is TGTGCCAGCAGCCAAGGGGTCAGGGAGGAGACCCAGTACTTC.

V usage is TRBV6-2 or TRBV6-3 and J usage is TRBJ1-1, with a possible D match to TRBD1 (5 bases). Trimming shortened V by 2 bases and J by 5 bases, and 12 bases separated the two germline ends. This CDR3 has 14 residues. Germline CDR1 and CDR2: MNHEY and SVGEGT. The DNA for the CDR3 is TGTGCCAGCAGTTACCGACAGCGGTATACTGAAGCTTTCTTT. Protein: CASSYRQRYTEAFF.

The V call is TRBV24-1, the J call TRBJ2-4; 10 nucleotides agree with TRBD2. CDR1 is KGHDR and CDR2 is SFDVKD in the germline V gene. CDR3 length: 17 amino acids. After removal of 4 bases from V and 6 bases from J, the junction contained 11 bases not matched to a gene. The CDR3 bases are TGTGCCACCAGTGACTCTGGGGCTAGCGGGAGAGGAAACATTCAGTACTTC. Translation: CATSDSGASGRGNIQYF.

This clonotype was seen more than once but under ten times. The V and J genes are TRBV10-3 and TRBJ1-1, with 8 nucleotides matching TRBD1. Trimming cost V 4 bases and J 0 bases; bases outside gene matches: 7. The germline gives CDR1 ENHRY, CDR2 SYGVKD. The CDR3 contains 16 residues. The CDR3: CAISGTGTPMNTEAFF. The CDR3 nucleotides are TGTGCCATCAGTGGGACAGGGACACCTATGAACACTGAAGCTTTCTTT.

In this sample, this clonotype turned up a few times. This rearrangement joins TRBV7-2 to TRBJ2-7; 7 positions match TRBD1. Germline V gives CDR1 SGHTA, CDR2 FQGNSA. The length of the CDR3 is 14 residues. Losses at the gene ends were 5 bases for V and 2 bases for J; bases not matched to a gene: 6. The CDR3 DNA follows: TGTGCCAGCAGCACTGAGGGACAGACCTACGAGCAGTACTTC. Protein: CASSTEGQTYEQYF.

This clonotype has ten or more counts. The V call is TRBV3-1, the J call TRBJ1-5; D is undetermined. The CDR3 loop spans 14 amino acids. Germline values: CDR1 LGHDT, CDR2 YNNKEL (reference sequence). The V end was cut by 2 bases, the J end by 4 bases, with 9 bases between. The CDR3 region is CASSQKGSNQPQHF. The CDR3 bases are TGTGCCAGCAGCCAAAAGGGCAGTAATCAGCCCCAGCATTTT.

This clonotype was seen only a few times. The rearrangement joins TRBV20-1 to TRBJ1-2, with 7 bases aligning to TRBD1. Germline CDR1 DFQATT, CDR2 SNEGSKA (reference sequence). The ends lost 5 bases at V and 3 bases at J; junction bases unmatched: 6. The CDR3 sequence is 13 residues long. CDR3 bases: TGCAGTGCTCGAAATACAGGGGACTATGGCTACACCTTC. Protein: CSARNTGDYGYTF.

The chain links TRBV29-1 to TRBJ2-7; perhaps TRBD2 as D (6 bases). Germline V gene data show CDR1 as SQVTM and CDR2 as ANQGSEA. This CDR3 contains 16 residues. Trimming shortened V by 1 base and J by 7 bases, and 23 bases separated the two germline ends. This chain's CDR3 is CSVEARSGPGSIEQYF. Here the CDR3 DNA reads TGCAGCGTTGAAGCGAGGAGCGGGCCGGGTTCGATTGAGCAGTACTTC.

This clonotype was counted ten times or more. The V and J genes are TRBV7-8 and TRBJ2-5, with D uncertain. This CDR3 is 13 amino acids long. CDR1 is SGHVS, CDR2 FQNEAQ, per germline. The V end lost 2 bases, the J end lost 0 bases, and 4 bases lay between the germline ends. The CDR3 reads CASSLRNQETQYF. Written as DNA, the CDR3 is TGTGCCAGCAGCTTACGGAACCAAGAGACCCAGTACTTC.

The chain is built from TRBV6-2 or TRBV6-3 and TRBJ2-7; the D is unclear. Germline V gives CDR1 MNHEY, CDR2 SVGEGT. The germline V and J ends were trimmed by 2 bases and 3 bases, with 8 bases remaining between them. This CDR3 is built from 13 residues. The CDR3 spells CASSYLAHYEQYF. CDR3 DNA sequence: TGTGCCAGCAGTTACCTCGCGCACTACGAGCAGTACTTC.

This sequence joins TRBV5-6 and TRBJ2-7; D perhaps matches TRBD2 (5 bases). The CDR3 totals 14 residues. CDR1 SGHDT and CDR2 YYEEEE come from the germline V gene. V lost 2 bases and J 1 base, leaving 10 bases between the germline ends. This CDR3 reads CASSFDYTSYEQYF. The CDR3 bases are TGTGCCAGCAGCTTCGACTACACTTCCTACGAGCAGTACTTC.

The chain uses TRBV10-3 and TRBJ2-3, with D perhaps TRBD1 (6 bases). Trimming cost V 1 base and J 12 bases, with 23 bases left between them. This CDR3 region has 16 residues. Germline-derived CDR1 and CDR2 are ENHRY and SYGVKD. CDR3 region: CAISELGAGGPVLQYF. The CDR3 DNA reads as TGTGCCATCAGTGAGTTGGGGGCGGGTGGCCCCGTTCTTCAGTATTTT.

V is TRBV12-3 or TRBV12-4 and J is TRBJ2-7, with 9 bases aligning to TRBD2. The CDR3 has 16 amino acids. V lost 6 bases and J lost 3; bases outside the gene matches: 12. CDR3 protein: CASSSPRAGGIYEQYF. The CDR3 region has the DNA TGTGCCAGCAGCTCCCCCAGAGCGGGAGGTATCTACGAGCAGTACTTC.

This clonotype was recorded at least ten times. CDR3 in DNA: TGTGCCAGCAGTTTTGCGGGAGGTTCGCTGGAGACCCAGTACTTC. Translation gives CASSFAGGSLETQYF. The rearrangement links TRBV12-3 or TRBV12-4 to TRBJ2-5, with 8 bases that match TRBD2. The CDR3 sequence is 15 residues long. After removal of 3 bases from V and 5 bases from J, the junction contained 8 bases not matched to a gene.